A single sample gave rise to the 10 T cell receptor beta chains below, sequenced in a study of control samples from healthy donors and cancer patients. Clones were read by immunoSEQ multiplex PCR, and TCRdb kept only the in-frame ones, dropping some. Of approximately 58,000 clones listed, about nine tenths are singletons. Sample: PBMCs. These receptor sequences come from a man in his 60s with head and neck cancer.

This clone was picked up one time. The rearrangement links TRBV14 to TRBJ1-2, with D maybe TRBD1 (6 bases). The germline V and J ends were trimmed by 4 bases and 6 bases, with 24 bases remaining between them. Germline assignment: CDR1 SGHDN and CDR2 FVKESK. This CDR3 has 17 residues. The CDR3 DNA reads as TGTGCCAGCAGCCCGAGACTTACAGGGTTGGCTCGGGATGGCTACACCTTC. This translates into CASSPRLTGLARDGYTF.

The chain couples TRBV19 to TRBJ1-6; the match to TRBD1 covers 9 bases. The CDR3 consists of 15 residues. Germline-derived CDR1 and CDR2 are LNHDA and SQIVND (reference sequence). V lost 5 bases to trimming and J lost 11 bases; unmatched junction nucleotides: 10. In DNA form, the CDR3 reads TGTGCCAGTAGTCTGGGACAGGGCTTTAGGGCACCCCTCCACTTT. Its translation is CASSLGQGFRAPLHF.

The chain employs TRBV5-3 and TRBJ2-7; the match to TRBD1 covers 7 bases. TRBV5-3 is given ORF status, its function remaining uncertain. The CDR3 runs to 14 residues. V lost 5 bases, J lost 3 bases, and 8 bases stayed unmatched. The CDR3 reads CARRVQGVDYEQYF. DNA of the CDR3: TGTGCCAGAAGAGTGCAGGGGGTGGACTACGAGCAGTACTTC.

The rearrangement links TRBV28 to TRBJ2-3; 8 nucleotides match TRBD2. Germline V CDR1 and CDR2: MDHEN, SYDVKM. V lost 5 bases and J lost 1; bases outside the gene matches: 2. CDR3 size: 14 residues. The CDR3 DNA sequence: TGTGCCAGCAGTCCGACTAGCGGCACAGATACGCAGTATTTT. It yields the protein CASSPTSGTDTQYF.

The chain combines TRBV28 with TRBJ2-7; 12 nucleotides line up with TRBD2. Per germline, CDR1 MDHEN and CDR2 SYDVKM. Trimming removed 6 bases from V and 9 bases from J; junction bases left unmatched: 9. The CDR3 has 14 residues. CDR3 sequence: CASRSLAGGGRQYF. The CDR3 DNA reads TGTGCCAGCAGGTCACTAGCGGGAGGTGGGAGGCAGTACTTC.

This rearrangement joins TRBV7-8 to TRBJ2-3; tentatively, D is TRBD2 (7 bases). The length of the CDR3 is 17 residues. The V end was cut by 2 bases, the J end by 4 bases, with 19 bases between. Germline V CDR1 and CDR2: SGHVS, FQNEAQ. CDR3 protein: CASSLFSGGAPADTQYF. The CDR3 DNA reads TGTGCCAGCAGCTTATTTTCTGGGGGGGCGCCTGCAGATACGCAGTATTTT.

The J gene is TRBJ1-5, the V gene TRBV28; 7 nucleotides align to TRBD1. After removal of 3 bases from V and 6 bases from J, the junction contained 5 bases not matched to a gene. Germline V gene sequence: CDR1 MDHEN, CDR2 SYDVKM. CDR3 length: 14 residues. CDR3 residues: CASSFEGAGQPQHF. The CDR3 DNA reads TGTGCCAGCAGTTTCGAGGGGGCAGGTCAGCCCCAGCATTTT.

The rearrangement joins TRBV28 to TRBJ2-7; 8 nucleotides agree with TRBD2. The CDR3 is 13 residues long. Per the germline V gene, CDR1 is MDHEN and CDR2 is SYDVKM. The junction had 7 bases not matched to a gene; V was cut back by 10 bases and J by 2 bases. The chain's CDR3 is CATLREATYEQYF. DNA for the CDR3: TGTGCCACTCTGCGGGAGGCAACCTACGAGCAGTACTTC. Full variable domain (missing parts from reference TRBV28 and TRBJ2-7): DVKVTQSSRYLVKRTGEKVFLECVQDMDHENMFWYRQDPGLGLRLIYFSYDVKMKEKGDIPEGYSVSREKKERFSLILESASTNQTSMYLCATLREATYEQYFGPGTRLTVT.

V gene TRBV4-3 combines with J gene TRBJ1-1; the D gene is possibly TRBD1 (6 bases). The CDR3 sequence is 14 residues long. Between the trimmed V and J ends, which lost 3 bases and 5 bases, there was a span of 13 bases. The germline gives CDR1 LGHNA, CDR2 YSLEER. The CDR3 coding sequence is TGCGCCAGCAGCCACACCCCAGGGGTGACTGAAGCTTTCTTT. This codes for CASSHTPGVTEAFF.

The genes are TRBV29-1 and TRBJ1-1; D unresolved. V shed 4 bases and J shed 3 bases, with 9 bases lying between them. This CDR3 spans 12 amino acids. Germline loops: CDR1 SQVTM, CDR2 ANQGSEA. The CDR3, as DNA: TGCAGCGTTGCAGAGAGCGACACTGAAGCTTTCTTT. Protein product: CSVAESDTEAFF.